This T cell receptor (beta chain) was recovered during a study of tissue T cells after allogeneic stem cell transplantation. Study context: Patients with graft-versus-host disease had grafts: several unmodified, three CD34-selected and T-cell-depleted.

Steroid-refractory graft-versus-host disease after allogeneic hematopoietic cell transplant qualified adults for prospective research-autopsy enrollment. Germline assignment: CDR1 SGHRS and CDR2 YFSETQ. The CDR3 is 14 residues long. The J segment lost 5 bases and the V segment lost 4 bases, leaving 6 bases of the junction unmatched. Using immunoSEQ multiplex PCR, the repertoire was profiled, and TCRdb retains in-frame clones only, with some absent. The sample lists about 2,000 clones, about 60% occurring once. This clone is deemed large. The sequences come from transverse colon tissue, collected at autopsy. The J gene is TRBJ2-1, the V gene TRBV5-1, with 7 bases fitting TRBD2. The TCR was taken from a male patient of 60 years or more with steroid-refractory graft-versus-host disease after an allogeneic stem cell transplant. The graft donor may have contributed some T cells. The DNA for the CDR3 is TGCGCCAGCAGCCTCCAGGGAGGGAACAATGAGCAGTTCTTC. Translating it yields CASSLQGGNNEQFF. Full variable domain (missing parts from reference TRBV5-1 and TRBJ2-1): KAGVTQTPRYLIKTRGQQVTLSCSPISGHRSVSWYQQTPGQGLQFLFEYFSETQRNKGNFPGRFSGRQFSNSRSEMNVSTLELGDSALYLCASSLQGGNNEQFFGPGTRLTVL.